Listed below are T cell receptor beta chains from one sample, sequenced in a study of early stage breast cancer tumors. Libraries were prepared by immunoSEQ multiplex PCR; TCRdb keeps only in-frame clonotypes and omits some of them. The table shows roughly 40,000 clones, with over 60% occurring only once. The sequencing input was blood. The receptor set was obtained from a person between 50 and 60 years old with breast cancer. The CDR3 runs from the conserved cysteine through the conserved F or W. D genes are given only for firm matches. Clone size appears in some rows only: once, few, many, or a class for an expanded clone.

d_call | clone_size | j_call | v_call | cdr3_nt | cdr3_aa
TRBD2 | - | TRBJ2-1 | TRBV29-1 | TGCAGCGTGGACAGACTAGCGGGAGTGGGGGAGCAGTTCTTC | CSVDRLAGVGEQFF
TRBD1 | few | TRBJ1-4 | TRBV5-1 | TGCGCCAGCAGCTTGTCTGGGACAGATAATGAAAAACTGTTTTTT | CASSLSGTDNEKLFF
TRBD2 | - | TRBJ2-5 | TRBV11-2 | TGTGCCAGCAGCTTAGGGCGACTAGCGGGAGAAAGTGAGACCCAGTACTTC | CASSLGRLAGESETQYF
TRBD2 | once | TRBJ2-1 | TRBV6-1 | TGTGCCAGCAGTGAGAGGGGTAGCGGGAGATGGAATGAGCAGTTCTTC | CASSERGSGRWNEQFF
- | few | TRBJ1-1 | TRBV11-2 | TGTGCCAGCAGCACAAAGGGTGGCGGGGTTACAGCTTTCTTT | CASSTKGGGVTAFF
- | once | TRBJ2-3 | TRBV19 | TGTGCCAGTAGTATAGGTTGGGGGGGGGCGACAATTTACGTGACAGATACGCAGTATTTT | CASSIGWGGATIYVTDTQYF
TRBD1 | few | TRBJ2-6 | TRBV5-4 | TGTGCCAGCAGATTTGGACAGGGGGCTTACTCTGGGGCCAACGTCCTGACTTTC | CASRFGQGAYSGANVLTF
TRBD1 | - | TRBJ1-1 | TRBV6-6 | TGTGCCAGCAGTTACCTCGGGACAGGGTCCACTGAAGCTTTCTTT | CASSYLGTGSTEAFF
TRBD2 | - | TRBJ2-1 | TRBV9 | TGTGCCAGCAGCGTAGATTCAAGGGAGGGGTACAATGAGCAGTTCTTC | CASSVDSREGYNEQFF
- | - | TRBJ2-7 | TRBV6-6 | TGTGCCAGCAGTTACTGGAGTGAGCAGTACTTC | CASSYWSEQYF
TRBD2 | - | TRBJ2-7 | TRBV5-1 | TGCGCCAGCAGTCGGGGGGGAGGCTACGAGCAGTACTTC | CASSRGGGYEQYF
TRBD2 | - | TRBJ2-2 | TRBV6-5 | TGTGCCAGCAGTTACCAGACTAGCGGGAGTATAGGGGAGCTGTTTTTT | CASSYQTSGSIGELFF
- | - | TRBJ1-6 | TRBV10-3 | TGTGCCATCAGTGAGTTGCAGGGCGATAATTCACCCCTCCACTTT | CAISELQGDNSPLHF
TRBD2 | - | TRBJ2-7 | TRBV11-3 | TGTGCCAGCAGCTTAGTTAGACTAGCTGAACACTACGAGCAGTACTTC | CASSLVRLAEHYEQYF
TRBD2 | once | TRBJ2-2 | TRBV11-3 | TGTGCCAGCAGCTTCCTGTCCCTTAGCGGGTTTAACACCGGGGAGCTGTTTTTT | CASSFLSLSGFNTGELFF
- | once | TRBJ2-1 | TRBV2 | TGTGCCAGCAGTGAAGGGCTGTACAATGAGCAGTTCTTC | CASSEGLYNEQFF
TRBD2 | - | TRBJ2-2 | TRBV6-5 | TGTGCCAGCAGCCCCCTGGGGGGGACCGGGGAGCTGTTTTTT | CASSPLGGTGELFF
TRBD1 | - | TRBJ1-1 | TRBV2 | TGTGCCAGCAGCGCGACAGGGCACACTGAAGCTTTCTTT | CASSATGHTEAFF
- | few | TRBJ1-1 | TRBV5-4 | TGTGCCAGCAGCTTCTCAGGGTTTGAAGCTTTCTTT | CASSFSGFEAFF
TRBD2 | - | TRBJ2-3 | TRBV7-2 | TGTGCCAGCAGCTCCTCTAGCGGGGGCGCAGATACGCAGTATTTT | CASSSSSGGADTQYF
- | - | TRBJ2-2 | TRBV5-5 | TGTGCCAGCAACCCCGGGACAACGAACACCGGGGAGCTGTTTTTT | CASNPGTTNTGELFF
- | - | TRBJ1-2 | TRBV7-2 | TGTGCCAGCAGCTTAGGGGGGGTAGGGACGGCTTATGGCTACACCTTC | CASSLGGVGTAYGYTF
TRBD1 | medium-sized | TRBJ1-5 | TRBV5-3 | TGTGCCAGAAGCTTGGTCACAGGGGGCAGGGGTCAGCCCCAGCATTTT | CARSLVTGGRGQPQHF
TRBD2 | - | TRBJ2-2 | TRBV9 | TGTGCCAGCAGCCATGGGACTAGCGTTATTCTGGGGTTGGACACCGGGGAGCTGTTTTTT | CASSHGTSVILGLDTGELFF
TRBD2 | - | TRBJ2-2 | TRBV7-3 | TGTGCCAGCAGCTCCATAGCGGGAGTCGACACCGGGGAGCTGTTTTTT | CASSSIAGVDTGELFF